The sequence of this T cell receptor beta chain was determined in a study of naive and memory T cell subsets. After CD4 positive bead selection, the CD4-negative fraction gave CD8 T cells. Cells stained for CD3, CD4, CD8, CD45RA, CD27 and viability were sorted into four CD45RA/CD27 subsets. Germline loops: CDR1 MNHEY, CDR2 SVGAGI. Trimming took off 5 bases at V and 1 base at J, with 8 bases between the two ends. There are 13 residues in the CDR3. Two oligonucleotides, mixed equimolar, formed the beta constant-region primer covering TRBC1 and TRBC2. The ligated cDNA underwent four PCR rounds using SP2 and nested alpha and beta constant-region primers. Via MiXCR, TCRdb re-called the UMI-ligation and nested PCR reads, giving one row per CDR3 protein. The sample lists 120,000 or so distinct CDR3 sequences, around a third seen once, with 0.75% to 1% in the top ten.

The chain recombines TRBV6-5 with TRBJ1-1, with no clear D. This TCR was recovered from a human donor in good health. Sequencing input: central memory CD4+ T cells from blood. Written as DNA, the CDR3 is TGTGCCAGCAGTAGAGAGCAGAACACTGAAGCTTTCTTT. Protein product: CASSREQNTEAFF.